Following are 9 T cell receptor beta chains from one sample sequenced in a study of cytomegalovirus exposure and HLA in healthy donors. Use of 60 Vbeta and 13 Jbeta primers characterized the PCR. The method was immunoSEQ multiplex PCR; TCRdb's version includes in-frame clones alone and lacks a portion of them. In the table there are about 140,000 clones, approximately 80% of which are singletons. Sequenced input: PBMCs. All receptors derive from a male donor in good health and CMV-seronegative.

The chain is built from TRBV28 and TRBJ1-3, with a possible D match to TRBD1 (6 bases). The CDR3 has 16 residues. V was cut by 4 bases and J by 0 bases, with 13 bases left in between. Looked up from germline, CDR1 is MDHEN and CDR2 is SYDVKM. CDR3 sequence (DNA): TGTGCCAGCAGTTCCCCCCAGGGGACCTCTGGAAACACCATATATTTT. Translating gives CASSSPQGTSGNTIYF.

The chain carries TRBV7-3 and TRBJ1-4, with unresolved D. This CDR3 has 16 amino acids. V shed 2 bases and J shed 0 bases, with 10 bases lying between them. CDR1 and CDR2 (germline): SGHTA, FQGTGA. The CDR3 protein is CASSLVGGATNEKLFF. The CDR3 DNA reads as TGTGCCAGCAGCTTAGTGGGTGGAGCAACTAATGAAAAACTGTTTTTT.

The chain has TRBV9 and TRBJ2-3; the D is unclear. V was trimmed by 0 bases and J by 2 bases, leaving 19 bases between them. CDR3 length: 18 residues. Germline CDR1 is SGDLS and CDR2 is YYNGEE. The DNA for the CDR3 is TGTGCCAGCAGCGTAGCTACGGGTCTCGGAAGGATCACAGATACGCAGTATTTT. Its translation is CASSVATGLGRITDTQYF.

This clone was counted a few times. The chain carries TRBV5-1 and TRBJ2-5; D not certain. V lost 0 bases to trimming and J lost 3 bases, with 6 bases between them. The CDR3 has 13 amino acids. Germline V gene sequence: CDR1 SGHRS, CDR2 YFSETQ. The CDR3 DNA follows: TGCGCCAGCAGCTTGGCCGTTGAAGAGACCCAGTACTTC. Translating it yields CASSLAVEETQYF.

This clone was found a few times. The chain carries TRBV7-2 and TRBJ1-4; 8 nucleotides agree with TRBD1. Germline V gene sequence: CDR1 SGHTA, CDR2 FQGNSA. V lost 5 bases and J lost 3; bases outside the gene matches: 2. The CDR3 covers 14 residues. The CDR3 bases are TGTGCCAGCAGCGCGACAGGGGCTAATGAAAAACTGTTTTTT. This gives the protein CASSATGANEKLFF.

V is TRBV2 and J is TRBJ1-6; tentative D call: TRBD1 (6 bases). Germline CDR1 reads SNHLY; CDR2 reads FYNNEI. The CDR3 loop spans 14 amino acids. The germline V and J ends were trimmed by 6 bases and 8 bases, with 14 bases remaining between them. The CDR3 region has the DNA TGTGCCAGCAGGAAACAGGGATTGGATTCACCCCTCCACTTT. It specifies CASRKQGLDSPLHF. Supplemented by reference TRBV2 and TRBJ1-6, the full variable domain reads EPEVTQTPSHQVTQMGQEVILRCVPISNHLYFYWYRQILGQKVEFLVSFYNNEISEKSEIFDDQFSVERPDGSNFTLKIRSTKLEDSAMYFCASRKQGLDSPLHFGNGTRLTVT.

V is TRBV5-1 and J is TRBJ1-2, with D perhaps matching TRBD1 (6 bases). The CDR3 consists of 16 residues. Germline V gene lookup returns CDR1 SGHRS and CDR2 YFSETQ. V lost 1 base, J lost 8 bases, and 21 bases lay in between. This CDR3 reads CASSLSSRGGAEGYTF. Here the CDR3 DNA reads TGCGCCAGCAGCTTGTCCTCGAGGGGGGGCGCGGAGGGCTACACCTTC.

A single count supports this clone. The CDR3 spells CASSLSWAGGYTEAFF. In DNA, the CDR3 is TGTGCCAGCAGCTTAAGTTGGGCAGGTGGATACACTGAAGCTTTCTTT. The V and J genes are TRBV7-2 and TRBJ1-1; D ambiguous. Germline values: CDR1 SGHTA, CDR2 FQGNSA. V gave up 2 bases and J gave up 3 bases, with 16 bases separating them. The CDR3 has 16 amino acids.

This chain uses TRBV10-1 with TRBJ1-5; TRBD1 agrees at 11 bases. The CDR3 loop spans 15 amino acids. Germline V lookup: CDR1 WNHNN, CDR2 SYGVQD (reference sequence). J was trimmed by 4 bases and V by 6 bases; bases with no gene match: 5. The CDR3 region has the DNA TGCGCCAGCAGCGGGAGGGACAGGGGGAATCAGCCCCAGCATTTT. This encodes CASSGRDRGNQPQHF.